The rows below give T cell receptor beta chains drawn from one sample of a study of blood T cell repertoires in COVID-19. Assay used: immunoSEQ multiplex PCR; TCRdb lists only in-frame clones, some missing. The sample includes 160,000 or so clones, roughly 86% of them seen just once. Material for sequencing was peripheral blood. Every receptor here comes from a woman aged 50 to 60 with acute or convalescent COVID-19. The CDR3 runs from the conserved cysteine through the conserved F or W. Each record gives: CDR3 length, V gene, J gene, D gene, clone size, CDR3 DNA, CDR3 protein. The D gene is left open where the match is weak. Expanded clones are given a class, and other clones once, few, many or no size at all.

13	TRBV29-1	TRBJ2-7	TRBD1	.	TGCAGCGGGGTGACAGGGGTAACCTACGAGCAGTACTTC	CSGVTGVTYEQYF
14	TRBV7-8	TRBJ1-1	TRBD1	.	TGTGCCAGCAGCTTTACAGGGGGCGGCACTGAAGCTTTCTTT	CASSFTGGGTEAFF
14	TRBV19	TRBJ2-5	TRBD2	.	TGTGCCAGTAGGGACGGGGGGGCCGAAGAGACCCAGTACTTC	CASRDGGAEETQYF
12	TRBV7-5	TRBJ1-1	.	.	TGTGTCAGAAGCTTAGCGCCTCCTAAAGCTTTCTTT	CVRSLAPPKAFF
15	TRBV7-9	TRBJ2-7	.	.	TGTGCCAGCAGCTTCTCAGACTTGTCCGCCTACGAGCAGTACTTC	CASSFSDLSAYEQYF
13	TRBV5-8	TRBJ1-2	TRBD1	.	TGTGCCAGCAGATCGACAGGGTTTAATGGCTACACCTTC	CASRSTGFNGYTF
16	TRBV7-9	TRBJ2-7	.	.	TGTGCCAGCAGCCTCACCCTGGTCGGACTGACCTACGAGCAGTACTTC	CASSLTLVGLTYEQYF
13	TRBV11-2	TRBJ1-6	.	.	TGTGCCAGCAGCTTAGTGTCGGAGTCACCCCTCCACTTT	CASSLVSESPLHF
15	TRBV5-8	TRBJ2-1	TRBD1	once	TGTGCCAGCAGCCGACAGGGGAGAAGGAGCAATGAGCAGTTCTTC	CASSRQGRRSNEQFF
15	TRBV4-1	TRBJ1-2	TRBD1	few	TGCGCCAGCAGCCAATCGGACAGGGGCCCCTATGGCTACACCTTC	CASSQSDRGPYGYTF
13	TRBV19	TRBJ2-7	.	.	TGTGCCAGTAGTAGCCAGGGCTCCTACGAGCAGTACTTC	CASSSQGSYEQYF
14	TRBV30	TRBJ1-2	TRBD1	.	TGTGCCTGGAGTAACAGGGGGCAGCACTATGGCTACACCTTC	CAWSNRGQHYGYTF
16	TRBV18	TRBJ2-7	.	once	TGTGCCAGCTCACCCGATTGGGCGGGGAGCTCCTACGAGCAGTACTTC	CASSPDWAGSSYEQYF
18	TRBV4-2	TRBJ2-1	.	.	TGTGCCAGCAGCCAACAATGGGGGCGGGCCTCCACCTACAATGAGCAGTTCTTC	CASSQQWGRASTYNEQFF
16	TRBV19	TRBJ1-1	.	.	TGTGCCAGTAGTATAGATGGGTGGGGAGGCTACGGTGAAGCTTTCTTT	CASSIDGWGGYGEAFF
11	TRBV5-8	TRBJ2-5	.	.	TGTGCCAGCAGCCCGAGGGAGACCCAGTACTTC	CASSPRETQYF
12	TRBV12-3/TRBV12-4	TRBJ1-2	.	once	TGTGCCAGCAGTTTGCGGCCAGAGGGCTACACCTTC	CASSLRPEGYTF
15	TRBV28	TRBJ1-1	TRBD1	once	TGTGCCAGCAGTACCCCTGGGACAGAGAACACTGAAGCTTTCTTT	CASSTPGTENTEAFF
14	TRBV6-5	TRBJ2-3	TRBD2	once	TGTGCCAGCAGGACTAGCGGGGGGGCGGGTACGCAGTATTTT	CASRTSGGAGTQYF
13	TRBV30	TRBJ1-6	.	once	TGTGCCTGGAAGGCGGAGGGCAATTCACCCCTCCACTTT	CAWKAEGNSPLHF
15	TRBV6-5	TRBJ2-7	TRBD2	.	TGTGCCAGTCGCCCGGGACTAGCGCCCTCCTACGAGCAGTACTTC	CASRPGLAPSYEQYF
14	TRBV18	TRBJ2-3	.	.	TGTGCCAGCTCAGCGTGGACTCCCCCAGATACGCAGTATTTT	CASSAWTPPDTQYF
15	TRBV7-7	TRBJ2-3	TRBD2	.	TGTGCCAGCAGCTTAGGAGCGGGAGACACAGATACGCAGTATTTT	CASSLGAGDTDTQYF
15	TRBV9	TRBJ2-3	TRBD2	.	TGTGCCAGCAGCGCTAGCGGGGGGGCCTCTAATACGCAGTATTTT	CASSASGGASNTQYF
14	TRBV5-6	TRBJ1-6	.	few	TGTGCCAGCGGCTACAGGGAAAAAAATTCACCCCTCCACTTT	CASGYREKNSPLHF
14	TRBV6-5	TRBJ2-7	.	once	TGTGCCAGCAGTTACTCGGGGGGGCTGTACGAGCAGTACTTC	CASSYSGGLYEQYF
17	TRBV6-2/TRBV6-3	TRBJ2-6	.	.	TGTGCCAGCAGTTACTGGAGGGTTTTTTCTGGGGCCAACGTCCTGACTTTC	CASSYWRVFSGANVLTF
13	TRBV7-2	TRBJ1-1	.	.	TGTGCCAGCACCCCGCGACTCAACACTGAAGCTTTCTTT	CASTPRLNTEAFF
18	TRBV10-3	TRBJ2-7	TRBD1	.	TGTGCCATCAGTGAGGGCTTCGGACAGGGCTTCAGGTCCTACGAGCAGTACTTC	CAISEGFGQGFRSYEQYF
14	TRBV5-1	TRBJ1-5	TRBD1	.	TGCGCCAGCAGCACAGGGGATGGCAATCAGCCCCAGCATTTT	CASSTGDGNQPQHF
15	TRBV9	TRBJ2-2	TRBD1	.	TGTGCCAGCAGCGCCCTGGACAGGGAAGCCGGGGAGCTGTTTTTT	CASSALDREAGELFF
13	TRBV29-1	TRBJ1-4	.	.	TGCAGCGTTTTCGGTGCAACTAATGAAAAACTGTTTTTT	CSVFGATNEKLFF
16	TRBV5-1	TRBJ2-3	TRBD1	few	TGCGCCAGCAGCTTGGGGACAGGGGCCAGCACAGATACGCAGTATTTT	CASSLGTGASTDTQYF
17	TRBV11-2	TRBJ1-6	TRBD1	.	TGTGCCAGCAGCCCCGGACAGGGAGGCACCTATAATTCACCCCTCCACTTT	CASSPGQGGTYNSPLHF
13	TRBV5-6	TRBJ2-7	.	.	TGTGCCAGCAGCTTGTTCGCAGTTTACGAGCAGTACTTC	CASSLFAVYEQYF
14	TRBV19	TRBJ1-1	.	.	TGTGCCAGTAGCGAGGACAGTACTAACACTGAAGCTTTCTTT	CASSEDSTNTEAFF
14	TRBV6-6	TRBJ1-5	TRBD1	.	TGTGCCAGCAGTCTCGACAGGGCCAATCAGCCCCAGCATTTT	CASSLDRANQPQHF
12	TRBV7-9	TRBJ1-2	.	.	TGTGCCAGCAGCTCTATACCTGATGGCTACACCTTC	CASSSIPDGYTF
15	TRBV5-1	TRBJ2-3	TRBD1	once	TGCGCCAGCAGCACGGGACAGGGGGATACAGATACGCAGTATTTT	CASSTGQGDTDTQYF
15	TRBV3-1/TRBV3-2	TRBJ2-3	TRBD1	.	TGTGCCAGCAGCTTACAGGGGAAAAGCACAGATACGCAGTATTTT	CASSLQGKSTDTQYF
15	TRBV30	TRBJ1-6	TRBD1	few	TGTGCCTGGAATGCGGACAGGGGGCGCGTTTCACCCCTCCACTTT	CAWNADRGRVSPLHF
15	TRBV6-6	TRBJ1-1	.	.	TGTGCCAGCAGTTACCCGACGGGGGAGAGCACTGAAGCTTTCTTT	CASSYPTGESTEAFF
15	TRBV24-1	TRBJ2-5	TRBD1	.	TGTGCCACCAGTGATCCCCGACAGGGTAGGGAGACCCAGTACTTC	CATSDPRQGRETQYF
12	TRBV6-5	TRBJ2-3	.	.	TGTGCCAGCAGCGAGCTCGGGGATACGCAGTATTTT	CASSELGDTQYF
16	TRBV15	TRBJ1-3	.	.	TGTGCCACCAGCAGAGATCCGGGGAGCTCTGGAAACACCATATATTTT	CATSRDPGSSGNTIYF
12	TRBV10-3	TRBJ2-1	TRBD2	.	TGTGCCACTGGGCTAGCGGACAATGAGCAGTTCTTC	CATGLADNEQFF
15	TRBV6-1	TRBJ2-5	TRBD2	.	TGTGCCAGCAGTGAGAGGGGTGCCGGGGGGGAGACCCAGTACTTC	CASSERGAGGETQYF
20	TRBV24-1	TRBJ2-1	TRBD2	.	TGTGCCACCAGTGATTTATACGCCGGGACTAGCGGGACCTTTTACAATGAGCAGTTCTTC	CATSDLYAGTSGTFYNEQFF
11	TRBV6-6	TRBJ2-3	TRBD2	once	TGTGCCTCGGCGGGGGCAGATACGCAGTATTTT	CASAGADTQYF
14	TRBV27	TRBJ1-5	.	.	TGTGCCAGCAGTGGGGGGTATAGCAATCAGCCCCAGCATTTT	CASSGGYSNQPQHF